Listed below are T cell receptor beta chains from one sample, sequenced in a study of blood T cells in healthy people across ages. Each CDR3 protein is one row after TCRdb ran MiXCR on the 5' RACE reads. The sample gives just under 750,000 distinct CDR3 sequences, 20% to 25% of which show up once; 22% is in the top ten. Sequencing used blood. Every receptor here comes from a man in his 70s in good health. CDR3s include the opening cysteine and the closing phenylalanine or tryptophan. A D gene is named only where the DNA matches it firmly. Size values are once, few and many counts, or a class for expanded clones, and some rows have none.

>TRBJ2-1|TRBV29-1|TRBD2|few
CSVPLAGRHNEQFF
TGCAGCGTGCCTTTAGCGGGCAGGCACAATGAGCAGTTCTTC
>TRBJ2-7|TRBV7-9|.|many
CASSLSSYEQYF
TGTGCCAGCAGTTTGAGCTCCTACGAGCAGTACTTC
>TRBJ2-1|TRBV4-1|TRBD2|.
CASSQDESGRGYNEQFF
TGCGCCAGCAGCCAAGATGAGAGCGGGAGAGGATACAATGAGCAGTTCTTC
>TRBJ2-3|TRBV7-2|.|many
CASSLVAGRTDTQYF
TGTGCCAGCAGCTTAGTTGCGGGCCGCACAGATACGCAGTATTTT
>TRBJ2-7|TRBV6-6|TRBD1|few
CASSNPGQGGHEQYF
TGTGCCAGCAGTAATCCGGGACAGGGCGGCCACGAGCAGTACTTC
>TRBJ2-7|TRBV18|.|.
CASSPLDTFVSEQYF
TGTGCCAGCTCACCTCTGGACACTTTTGTCTCCGAGCAGTACTTC
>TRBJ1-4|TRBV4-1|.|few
CASSQEPRAGREEKLFF
TGCGCCAGCAGCCAAGAACCCCGGGCAGGGCGGGAGGAAAAACTGTTTTTT
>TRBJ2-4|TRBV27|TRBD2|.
CASSSQRSGRRRAKNIQYF
TGTGCCAGCAGTTCACAACGGAGCGGGAGGAGGAGGGCCAAAAACATTCAGTACTTC
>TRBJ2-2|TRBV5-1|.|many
CASSWEATGELFF
TGCGCCAGCAGCTGGGAAGCCACCGGGGAGCTGTTTTTT
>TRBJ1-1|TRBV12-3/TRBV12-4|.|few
CASSKGGGAVEAFF
TGTGCCAGCAGCAAGGGGGGGGGCGCGGTTGAAGCTTTCTTT
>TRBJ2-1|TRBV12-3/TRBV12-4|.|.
CASSSGDAMLSEQFF
TGTGCCAGCTCTTCAGGGGACGCGATGTTAAGTGAGCAGTTCTTC
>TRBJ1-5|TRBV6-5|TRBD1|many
CASSDRGQPQHF
TGTGCCAGCAGTGACAGGGGGCAGCCCCAGCATTTT
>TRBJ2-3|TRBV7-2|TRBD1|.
CASSSPQGGSPTDTQYF
TGTGCCAGCAGCTCCCCTCAAGGGGGCTCTCCCACAGATACGCAGTATTTT
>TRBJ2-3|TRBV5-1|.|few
CASSWNTDTQYF
TGCGCCAGCAGCTGGAACACAGATACGCAGTATTTT
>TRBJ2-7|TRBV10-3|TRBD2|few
CAISARKTSNGDEQYF
TGTGCCATCAGTGCCAGGAAGACTAGCAATGGCGACGAGCAGTACTTC
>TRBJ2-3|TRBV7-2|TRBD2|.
CASSTWLAGSDTQYF
TGTGCCAGCAGCACTTGGCTAGCGGGAAGTGATACGCAGTATTTT
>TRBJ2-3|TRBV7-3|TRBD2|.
CASSLGAPGTTTDTQYF
TGTGCCAGCAGCTTAGGGGCCCCCGGGACTACCACAGATACGCAGTATTTT
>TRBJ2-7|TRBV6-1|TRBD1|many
CASSEIRLQGRSYEQYF
TGTGCCAGCAGTGAAATAAGGTTACAGGGGCGTTCCTACGAGCAGTACTTC
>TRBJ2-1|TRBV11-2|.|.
CASSLEFVKFF
TGTGCCAGCAGCTTAGAATTCGTTAAGTTCTTC
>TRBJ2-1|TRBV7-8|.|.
CASSLVLGTNNEQFF
TGTGCCAGCAGCTTAGTGTTGGGGACGAACAATGAGCAGTTCTTC
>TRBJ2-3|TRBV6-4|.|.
CASSDSKSEGREDTQYF
TGTGCCAGCAGTGACTCGAAATCAGAGGGGCGCGAAGATACGCAGTATTTT
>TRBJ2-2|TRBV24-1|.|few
CATSDSGRVGELFF
TGTGCCACCAGTGATAGCGGGCGGGTCGGGGAGCTGTTTTTT
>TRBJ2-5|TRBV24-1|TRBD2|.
CATSDGSGGQETQYF
TGTGCCACCAGTGACGGTAGCGGGGGGCAAGAGACCCAGTACTTC
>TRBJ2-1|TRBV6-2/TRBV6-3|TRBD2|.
CASSYLAETYNEQFF
TGTGCCAGCAGTTATCTAGCGGAAACCTACAATGAGCAGTTCTTC
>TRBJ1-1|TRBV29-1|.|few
CSTRTRNTEAFF
TGCAGCACCCGGACACGGAACACTGAAGCTTTCTTT
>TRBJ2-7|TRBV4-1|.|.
CASSHDPGPPYEQYF
TGCGCCAGCAGCCACGATCCGGGACCTCCCTACGAGCAGTACTTC
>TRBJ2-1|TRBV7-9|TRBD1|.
CASSQDRTGLYSYNEQFF
TGTGCCAGCAGCCAAGACCGGACAGGCCTATACTCCTACAATGAGCAGTTCTTC
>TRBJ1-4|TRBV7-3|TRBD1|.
CASSIGTGVNNEKLFF
TGTGCCAGCAGCATCGGGACAGGGGTTAATAATGAAAAACTGTTTTTT
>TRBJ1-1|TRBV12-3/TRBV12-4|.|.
CASSLIGSGNTEAFF
TGTGCCAGCAGTTTAATCGGCTCGGGGAACACTGAAGCTTTCTTT
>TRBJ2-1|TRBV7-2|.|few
CASSRVGQSNEQFF
TGTGCCAGCAGCCGCGTGGGGCAATCCAATGAGCAGTTCTTC
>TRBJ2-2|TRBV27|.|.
CASSFQGKNTGELFF
TGTGCCAGCAGTTTTCAGGGAAAAAACACCGGGGAGCTGTTTTTT
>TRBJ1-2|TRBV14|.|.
CASSQGLARGYTF
TGTGCCAGCAGCCAAGGTCTGGCCAGGGGCTACACCTTC
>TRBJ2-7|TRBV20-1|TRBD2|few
CSRAGGGTYEQYF
TGCAGTCGAGCCGGGGGGGGGACCTACGAGCAGTACTTC
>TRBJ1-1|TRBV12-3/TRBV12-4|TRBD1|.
CASAGTANTEAFF
TGTGCCAGCGCCGGGACAGCGAACACTGAAGCTTTCTTT
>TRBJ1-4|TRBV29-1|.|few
CSVEAGSGEKLFF
TGCAGCGTTGAAGCGGGGTCTGGGGAAAAACTGTTTTTT
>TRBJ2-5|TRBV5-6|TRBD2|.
CASSLAGREVETQYF
TGTGCCAGCAGCTTGGCCGGGAGGGAGGTAGAGACCCAGTACTTC
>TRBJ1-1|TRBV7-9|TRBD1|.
CASSQNRDRVLAEAFF
TGTGCCAGCAGCCAGAACCGGGACAGGGTTCTCGCTGAAGCTTTCTTT
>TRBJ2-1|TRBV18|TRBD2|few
CTSPGGMIAGGGYNEQFF
TGTACCAGCCCCGGAGGGATGATAGCGGGAGGCGGATACAATGAGCAGTTCTTC
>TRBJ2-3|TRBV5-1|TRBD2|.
CASSKTSGSTDTQYF
TGCGCCAGCAGCAAGACTAGCGGGAGCACAGATACGCAGTATTTT
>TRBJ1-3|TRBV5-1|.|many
CASSLDSHLSGNTIYF
TGCGCCAGCAGCTTGGACAGCCACCTAAGTGGAAACACCATATATTTT
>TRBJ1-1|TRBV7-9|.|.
CASSLTESVTEAFF
TGTGCCAGCAGCTTAACGGAATCGGTAACTGAAGCTTTCTTT
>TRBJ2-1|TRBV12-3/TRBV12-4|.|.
CASSSVGGAAYNEQFF
TGTGCCAGCAGTTCCGTTGGGGGCGCCGCCTACAATGAGCAGTTCTTC
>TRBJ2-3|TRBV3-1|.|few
CASSQATVGTQYF
TGTGCCAGCAGCCAAGCGACTGTGGGTACGCAGTATTTT
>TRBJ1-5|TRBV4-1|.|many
CASSQGALNQPQHF
TGCGCCAGCAGCCAAGGGGCCCTCAATCAGCCCCAGCATTTT
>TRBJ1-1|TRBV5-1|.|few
CATRLHDKHTEAFF
TGCGCCACCAGGTTACACGACAAGCACACTGAAGCTTTCTTT
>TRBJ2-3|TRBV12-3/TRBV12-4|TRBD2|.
CASSPGRLAGGPALSTDTQYF
TGTGCCAGCAGTCCGGGGAGACTAGCGGGAGGGCCGGCCCTAAGCACAGATACGCAGTATTTT
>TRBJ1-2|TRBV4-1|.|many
CASSQDWDPPPGYTF
TGCGCCAGCAGCCAAGATTGGGACCCCCCTCCTGGCTACACCTTC
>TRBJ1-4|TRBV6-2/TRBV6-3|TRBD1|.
CASRRTGAETNEKLFF
TGTGCCAGCAGGCGGACAGGGGCGGAGACTAATGAAAAACTGTTTTTT
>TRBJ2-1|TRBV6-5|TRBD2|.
CASSYMAGVDEQFF
TGTGCCAGCAGTTATATGGCGGGAGTCGATGAGCAGTTCTTC
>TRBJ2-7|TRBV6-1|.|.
CASRWDYEQYF
TGTGCCAGCAGATGGGATTACGAGCAGTACTTC
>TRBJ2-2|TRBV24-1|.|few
CATSDTSTLSLRTGELFF
TGTGCCACCAGTGATACCTCAACGTTGAGTCTGCGAACCGGGGAGCTGTTTTTT
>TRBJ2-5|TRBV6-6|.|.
CASRPLGIQETQYF
TGTGCCAGCAGACCACTAGGAATCCAAGAGACCCAGTACTTC
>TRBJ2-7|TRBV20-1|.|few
CSAQQGYEQYF
TGCAGTGCTCAACAGGGTTACGAGCAGTACTTC
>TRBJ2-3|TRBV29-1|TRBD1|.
CSANPGQGPDTQYF
TGCAGCGCCAACCCGGGACAGGGGCCAGATACGCAGTATTTT
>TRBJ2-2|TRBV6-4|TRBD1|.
CATRGTDAGELFF
TGTGCTACTAGGGGGACAGATGCCGGGGAGCTGTTTTTT
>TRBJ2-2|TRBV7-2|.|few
CASSPDGRGTGELFF
TGTGCCAGCAGCCCCGACGGGAGAGGCACCGGGGAGCTGTTTTTT
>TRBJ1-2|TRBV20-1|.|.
CSAQLGDGYTF
TGCAGTGCTCAGCTAGGGGATGGCTACACCTTC
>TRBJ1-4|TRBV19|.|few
CASRAPLANEKLFF
TGTGCCAGTAGGGCCCCTTTGGCTAATGAAAAACTGTTTTTT
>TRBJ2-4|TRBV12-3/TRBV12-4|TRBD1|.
CASSPLPGTGKNIQYF
TGTGCCAGCAGCCCCCTACCCGGGACAGGGAAAAACATTCAGTACTTC
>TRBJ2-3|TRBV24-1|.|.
CATRSTSTDTQYF
TGTGCCACCAGGTCCACTAGCACAGATACGCAGTATTTT